The next 23 T cell receptor beta chains were all read from a single sample in a study of response to subunit inactivated influenza vaccine. MiXCR, run by TCRdb on the RT-PCR reads, gives a single entry per CDR3 protein. The top ten hold less than 4% of the sample, which has 500,000 or so distinct CDR3 sequences, 16% seen once. Sequences were derived from CD4+ T cells sorted from PBMCs, sampled 23 months after vaccination. The receptors were gathered from a man aged 45 to 75 who received an inactivated influenza vaccine.

The V and J genes are TRBV4-2 and TRBJ2-3; 12 bases agree with TRBD2. Germline V gene lookup returns CDR1 LGHNA and CDR2 YNFKEQ. V dropped 4 bases and J dropped 2; count of bases not matched to a gene: 4. The CDR3 runs 16 residues. The CDR3: CASSLRLAGDTDTQYF. The CDR3 region has the DNA TGTGCCAGCAGCCTGAGACTAGCGGGAGACACAGATACGCAGTATTTT.

Many counts were recorded for this clonotype. The chain links TRBV6-1 to TRBJ2-7; D might be TRBD1 (5 bases). The CDR3 is made up of 13 amino acids. V shed 6 bases and J shed 1 base, with 10 bases lying between them. Germline assignment: CDR1 MNHNS and CDR2 SASEGT. The CDR3 is CASSLTASYEQYF. CDR3 nucleotides: TGTGCCAGCAGCCTGACAGCATCCTACGAGCAGTACTTC.

A few counts support this clonotype. The chain employs TRBV7-9 and TRBJ2-5; 7 bases fit TRBD1. CDR1 is SEHNR and CDR2 is FQNEAQ in the germline V gene (reference sequence). The CDR3 has 15 residues. J lost 5 bases, V lost 5 bases, and 11 bases had no gene match. CDR3 amino acids: CASSQPTGQRETQYF. The CDR3 DNA follows: TGTGCCAGCAGCCAACCGACAGGGCAAAGGGAGACCCAGTACTTC.

There are many counts of this clonotype. For the CDR3, the DNA is TGCAGTGCTAGAAGTCCCGGTGGGTACGAGCAGTACTTC. The encoded protein is CSARSPGGYEQYF. The chain carries TRBV20-1 and TRBJ2-7; D unresolved. The V end was cut by 2 bases, the J end by 4 bases, with 12 bases between. The CDR3 loop spans 13 amino acids. Germline V lookup: CDR1 DFQATT, CDR2 SNEGSKA (reference sequence).

This clonotype was counted a few times. The chain links TRBV11-2 to TRBJ2-7; TRBD1 or TRBD2 may be the D gene (5 bases each). Germline V gene lookup returns CDR1 SGHAT and CDR2 FQNNGV. The CDR3 has 18 residues. Trimming pared 1 base from V and 6 bases from J, leaving 25 bases between. Here the CDR3 DNA reads TGTGCCAGCAGCTTAGTAGCCGCCTTAGGGGTCGGAGGCAGCGAGCAGTACTTC. Its translation is CASSLVAALGVGGSEQYF.

This clonotype was seen more than once but under ten times. This rearrangement joins TRBV9 to TRBJ2-3; perhaps TRBD1 as D (5 bases). There are 15 residues in the CDR3. Trimming shortened V by 1 base and J by 6 bases, and 15 bases separated the two germline ends. Per the germline V gene, CDR1 is SGDLS and CDR2 is YYNGEE. The CDR3 DNA reads as TGTGCCAGCAGCGTACAAAGCAGCTGGGGCGATACGCAGTATTTT. Protein: CASSVQSSWGDTQYF.

This clonotype was observed at least ten times. V and J are TRBV19 and TRBJ2-3, with TRBD2 identical over 8 bases. CDR1 and CDR2 from the germline V gene are LNHDA and SQIVND (reference sequence). The V segment lost 6 bases and the J segment 2 bases; nucleotides outside the gene matches: 13. The CDR3 totals 17 residues. The CDR3 protein is CASSHARSGGSTDTQYF. DNA for the CDR3: TGTGCCAGTAGCCACGCGAGAAGCGGGGGATCCACAGATACGCAGTATTTT. The full variable domain, with the rest looked up from reference TRBV19 and TRBJ2-3, is DGGITQSPKYLFRKEGQNVTLSCEQNLNHDAMYWYRQDPGQGLRLIYYSQIVNDFQKGDIAEGYSVSREKKESFPLTVTSAQKNPTAFYLCASSHARSGGSTDTQYFGPGTRLTVL.

A single count supports this clonotype. This chain uses TRBV24-1 with TRBJ2-3; D is possibly TRBD2 (6 bases). The CDR3 has 16 residues. Trimming shortened V by 5 bases and J by 3 bases, and 17 bases separated the two germline ends. The germline CDR1 and CDR2 sequences are KGHDR and SFDVKD. The CDR3 DNA reads as TGTGCCACCAGTGCCCCCAGGGCGGGGCAGACAGATACGCAGTATTTT. This gives the protein CATSAPRAGQTDTQYF.

The rearrangement uses TRBV29-1 and TRBJ1-2; no reliable D call. CDR1 is SQVTM and CDR2 is ANQGSEA in the germline V gene. V was pared by 7 bases and J by 4 bases, with 13 bases between. The CDR3 has 12 residues. CDR3 DNA: TGCAGCGGCATGATGGATAGCTATGGCTACACCTTC. Protein sequence: CSGMMDSYGYTF.

This chain uses TRBV24-1 with TRBJ2-5; D gene uncertain. This CDR3 region has 12 residues. Trimming removed 3 bases from V and 3 bases from J, with 4 bases in between. Germline V gene data show CDR1 as KGHDR and CDR2 as SFDVKD. The DNA for the CDR3 is TGTGCCACCAGTGATCTCGAAGAGACCCAGTACTTC. Translation gives CATSDLEETQYF.

This clonotype was counted ten times or more. One end of the junction is discordant with germline, which a read error may explain. The CDR3 spells CASSRDRNTEAFF. Written as DNA, the CDR3 is TGCGCCAGCAGCCGGGACAGGAACACTGAAGCTTTCTTT. The chain links TRBV7-2 to TRBJ1-1, with 7 bases identical to TRBD1. CDR1 is SGHTA and CDR2 is FQGNSA in the germline V gene. The CDR3 has 13 residues.

This clonotype was recorded at least ten times. The chain couples TRBV3-1 to TRBJ2-2, with TRBD2 matching over 12 bases. Trimming at V came to 6 bases and at J to 5 bases, leaving 4 bases not matched to a gene. Germline CDR1 reads LGHDT; CDR2 reads YNNKEL (reference sequence). This CDR3 is 15 amino acids long. This CDR3 reads CASRLTSGGTGELFF. CDR3 DNA sequence: TGTGCCAGCAGGCTGACTAGCGGGGGTACCGGGGAGCTGTTTTTT.

This rearrangement joins TRBV2 to TRBJ2-1; D is perhaps TRBD2 (5 bases). Looked up from germline, CDR1 is SNHLY and CDR2 is FYNNEI. This CDR3 has 15 residues. V shed 4 bases and J shed 4 bases, with 14 bases lying between them. The CDR3 DNA follows: TGTGCCAGCAGTGTCATACTACCGGGATACAATGAGCAGTTCTTC. It is translated as CASSVILPGYNEQFF. Full variable domain (rest looked up from reference TRBV2 and TRBJ2-1): EPEVTQTPSHQVTQMGQEVILRCVPISNHLYFYWYRQILGQKVEFLVSFYNNEISEKSEIFDDQFSVERPDGSNFTLKIRSTKLEDSAMYFCASSVILPGYNEQFFGPGTRLTVL.

This clonotype was found a few times. The rearrangement joins TRBV28 to TRBJ2-1, with a tentative D call TRBD2 (6 bases). The V gene lost 7 bases and the J gene lost 4 bases, with 29 bases spanning the gap. The V gene's germline CDR1 is MDHEN and CDR2 SYDVKM. The CDR3 covers 19 residues. For the CDR3, the DNA is TGTGCCAGCACCAAATCGGCCCGCTGGCGGGACGAGGGATACAATGAGCAGTTCTTC. Protein product: CASTKSARWRDEGYNEQFF.

The chain has TRBV28 and TRBJ2-7, with TRBD2 as a possible D gene (5 bases). The V end lost 7 bases, the J end lost 3 bases, and 16 bases lay between the germline ends. The CDR3 loop spans 14 amino acids. Germline CDR1 reads MDHEN; CDR2 reads SYDVKM. The CDR3: CASTPPGTIYEQYF. For the CDR3, the DNA is TGTGCCAGCACCCCGCCGGGAACAATCTACGAGCAGTACTTC.

The J gene is TRBJ2-1, the V gene TRBV28; TRBD1 aligns across 10 bases. V shed 3 bases, J shed 4 bases, and the junction held 3 bases outside the gene matches. CDR1 and CDR2 from the germline V gene are MDHEN and SYDVKM. This CDR3 has 15 amino acids. CDR3 amino acids: CASSFTGQGYNEQFF. In nucleotides, the CDR3 is TGTGCCAGCAGTTTTACGGGACAGGGGTACAATGAGCAGTTCTTC.

This clonotype showed up many times. The V gene is TRBV4-2, the J gene TRBJ1-5; maybe TRBD1 (5 bases). CDR1 LGHNA and CDR2 YNFKEQ come from the germline V gene. This CDR3 is built from 15 residues. V lost 1 base and J 1 base, leaving 8 bases between the germline ends. The CDR3 nucleotides are TGTGCCAGCAGCCAAGGGACATTAAGCAATCAGCCCCAGCATTTT. Residues: CASSQGTLSNQPQHF.

This clonotype was detected a few times. The chain couples TRBV28 to TRBJ2-1; perhaps TRBD2 as D (6 bases). Germline loops: CDR1 MDHEN, CDR2 SYDVKM. V lost 7 bases and J lost 9, with 13 bases in between. The CDR3 loop spans 12 amino acids. The CDR3: CASKGPAGEQFF. DNA for the CDR3: TGTGCCAGCAAAGGGCCAGCGGGTGAGCAGTTCTTC.

This clonotype was recorded a few times. This rearrangement joins TRBV2 to TRBJ2-7; maybe TRBD2 (5 bases). CDR3 size: 12 residues. V was clipped by 4 bases and J by 5 bases, with 9 bases between them. CDR1 and CDR2 from the germline V gene are SNHLY and FYNNEI. CDR3 region: CASSGGSDEQYF. The CDR3 DNA reads as TGTGCCAGCAGTGGCGGTAGCGACGAGCAGTACTTC.

V usage is TRBV24-1 and J usage is TRBJ2-3, with 11 nucleotides matching TRBD2. CDR1 and CDR2 from the germline V gene are KGHDR and SFDVKD. This CDR3 comprises 16 residues. The V gene end was trimmed by 1 base and the J gene end by 10 bases; junction bases not matched to a gene: 9. The CDR3 DNA sequence: TGTGCCACCAGTGATTTCACTAGCGGGGGCCCCGATGCGCAGTATTTT. This sequence encodes CATSDFTSGGPDAQYF.

This clonotype was recorded a few times. V and J are TRBV11-2 and TRBJ2-3; TRBD2 aligns across 10 bases. Trimming took 1 base from V and 2 from J; bases not matched to a gene: 3. Germline CDR1 is SGHAT and CDR2 is FQNNGV. CDR3 length: 16 residues. The CDR3 DNA sequence: TGTGCCAGCAGCTTAGTTCTAGCGGGGGTCACAGATACGCAGTATTTT. Encoded protein: CASSLVLAGVTDTQYF.

This clonotype was seen a few times. CDR3 amino acids: CASSYSGADEKLFF. CDR3 DNA: TGTGCCAGCAGTTACTCAGGCGCCGATGAAAAACTGTTTTTT. This chain uses TRBV6-5 with TRBJ1-4; D unresolved. With 0 bases removed from V and 6 bases from J, the gap between germline ends came to 8 bases. In germline, CDR1 is MNHEY, CDR2 SVGAGI. The CDR3 has 14 amino acids.

The chain uses TRBV12-3 or TRBV12-4 and TRBJ1-2, with 9 bases that match TRBD1. The V segment lost 6 bases and the J segment 4 bases; nucleotides outside the gene matches: 3. This CDR3 region has 13 residues. Written as DNA, the CDR3 is TGTGCCAGCAGGAAGACAGGGGGCTATGGCTACACCTTC. It is translated as CASRKTGGYGYTF.